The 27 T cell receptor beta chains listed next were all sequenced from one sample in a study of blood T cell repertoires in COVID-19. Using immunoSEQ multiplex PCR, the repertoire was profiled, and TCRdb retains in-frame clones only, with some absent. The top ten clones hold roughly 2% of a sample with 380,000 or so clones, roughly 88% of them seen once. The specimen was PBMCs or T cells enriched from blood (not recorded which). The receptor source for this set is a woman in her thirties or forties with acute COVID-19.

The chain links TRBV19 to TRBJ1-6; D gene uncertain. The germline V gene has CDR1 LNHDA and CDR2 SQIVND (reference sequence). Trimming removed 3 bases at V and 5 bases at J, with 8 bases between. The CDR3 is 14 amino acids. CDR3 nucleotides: TGTGCCAGTAGTATCAATAGTAATAATTCACCCCTCCACTTT. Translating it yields CASSINSNNSPLHF.

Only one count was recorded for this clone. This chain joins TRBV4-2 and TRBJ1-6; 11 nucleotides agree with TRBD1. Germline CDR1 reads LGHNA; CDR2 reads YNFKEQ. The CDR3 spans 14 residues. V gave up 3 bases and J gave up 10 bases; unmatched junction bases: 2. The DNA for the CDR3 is TGTGCCAGCAGCCAGGACAGGGGGCGGTCACCCCTCCACTTT. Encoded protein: CASSQDRGRSPLHF.

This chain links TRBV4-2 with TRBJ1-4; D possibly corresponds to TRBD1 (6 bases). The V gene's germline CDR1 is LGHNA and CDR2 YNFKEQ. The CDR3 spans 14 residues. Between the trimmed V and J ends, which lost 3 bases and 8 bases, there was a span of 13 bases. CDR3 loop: CASSHAGAGEKLFF. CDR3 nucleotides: TGTGCCAGCAGCCACGCGGGGGCGGGGGAAAAACTGTTTTTT.

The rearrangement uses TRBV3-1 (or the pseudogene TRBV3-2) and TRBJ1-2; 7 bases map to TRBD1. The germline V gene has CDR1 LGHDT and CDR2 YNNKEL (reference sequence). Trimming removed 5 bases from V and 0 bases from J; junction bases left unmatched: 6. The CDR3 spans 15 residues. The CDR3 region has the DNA TGTGCCAGCAGCGCGGCCCAGGGGGCTAACTATGGCTACACCTTC. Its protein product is CASSAAQGANYGYTF.

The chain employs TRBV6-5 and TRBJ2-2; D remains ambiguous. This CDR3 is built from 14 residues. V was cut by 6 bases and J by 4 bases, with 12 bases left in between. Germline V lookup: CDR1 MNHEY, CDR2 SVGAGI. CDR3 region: CASSLPSGTGELFF. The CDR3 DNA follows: TGTGCCAGCAGCCTCCCGAGTGGCACCGGGGAGCTGTTTTTT.

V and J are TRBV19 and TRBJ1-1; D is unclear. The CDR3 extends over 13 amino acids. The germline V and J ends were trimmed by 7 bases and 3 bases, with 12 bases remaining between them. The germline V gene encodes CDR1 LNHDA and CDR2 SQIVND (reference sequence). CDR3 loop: CASNPTPYTEAFF. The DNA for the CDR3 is TGTGCCAGTAACCCCACACCCTACACTGAAGCTTTCTTT.

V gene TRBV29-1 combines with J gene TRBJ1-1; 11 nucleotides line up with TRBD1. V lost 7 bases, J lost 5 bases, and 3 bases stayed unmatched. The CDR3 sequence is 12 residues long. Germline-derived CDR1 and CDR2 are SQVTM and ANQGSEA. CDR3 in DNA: TGCAGCGGCCGGGACAGGGGGACTGAAGCTTTCTTT. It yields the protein CSGRDRGTEAFF.

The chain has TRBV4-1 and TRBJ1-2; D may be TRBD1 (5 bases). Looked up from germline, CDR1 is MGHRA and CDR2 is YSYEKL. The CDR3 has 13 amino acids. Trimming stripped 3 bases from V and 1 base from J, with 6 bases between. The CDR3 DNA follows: TGCGCCAGCAGCCAGACAGATAACTATGGCTACACCTTC. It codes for CASSQTDNYGYTF.

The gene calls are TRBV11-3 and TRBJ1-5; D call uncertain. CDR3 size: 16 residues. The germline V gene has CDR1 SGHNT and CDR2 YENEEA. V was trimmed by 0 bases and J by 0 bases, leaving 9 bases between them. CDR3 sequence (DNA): TGTGCCAGCAGCTTAGATGGCCGAAATAGCAATCAGCCCCAGCATTTT. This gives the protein CASSLDGRNSNQPQHF.

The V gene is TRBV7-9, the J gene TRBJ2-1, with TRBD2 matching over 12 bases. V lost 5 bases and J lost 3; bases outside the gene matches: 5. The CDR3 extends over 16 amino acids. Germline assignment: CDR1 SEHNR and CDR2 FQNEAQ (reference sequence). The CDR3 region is CASSLGLAGIYNEQFF. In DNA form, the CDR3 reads TGTGCCAGCAGCCTCGGACTAGCGGGGATCTACAATGAGCAGTTCTTC. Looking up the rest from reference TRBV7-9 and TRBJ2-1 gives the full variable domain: DTGVSQNPRHKITKRGQNVTFRCDPISEHNRLYWYRQTLGQGPEFLTYFQNEAQLEKSRLLSDRFSAERPKGSFSTLEIQRTEQGDSAMYLCASSLGLAGIYNEQFFGPGTRLTVL.

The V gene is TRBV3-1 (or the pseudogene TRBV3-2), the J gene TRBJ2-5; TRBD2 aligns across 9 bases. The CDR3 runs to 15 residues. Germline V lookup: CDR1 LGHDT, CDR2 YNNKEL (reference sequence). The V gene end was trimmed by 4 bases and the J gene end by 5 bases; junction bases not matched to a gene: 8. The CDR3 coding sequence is TGTGCCAGCAGCCGAACTAGCGGGCCTTCGGAGACCCAGTACTTC. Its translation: CASSRTSGPSETQYF.

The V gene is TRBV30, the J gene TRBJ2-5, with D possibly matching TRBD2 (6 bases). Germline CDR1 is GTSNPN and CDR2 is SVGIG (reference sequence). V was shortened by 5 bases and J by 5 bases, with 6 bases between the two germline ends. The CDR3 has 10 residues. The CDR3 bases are TGTGCCTGGGGGAGGGAGACCCAGTACTTC. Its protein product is CAWGRETQYF.

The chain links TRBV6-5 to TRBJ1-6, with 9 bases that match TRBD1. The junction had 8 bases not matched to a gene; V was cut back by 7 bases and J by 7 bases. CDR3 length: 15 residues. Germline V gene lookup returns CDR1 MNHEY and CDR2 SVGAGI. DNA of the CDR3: TGTGCCAGCAACTCCGGTGGGACAGGGAATTCACCCCTCCACTTT. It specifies CASNSGGTGNSPLHF.

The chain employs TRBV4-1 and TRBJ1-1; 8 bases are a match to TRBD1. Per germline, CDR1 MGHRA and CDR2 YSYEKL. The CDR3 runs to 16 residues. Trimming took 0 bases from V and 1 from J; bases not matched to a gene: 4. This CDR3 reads CASSQDEGQGNTEAFF. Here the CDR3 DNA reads TGCGCCAGCAGCCAAGATGAAGGACAGGGGAACACTGAAGCTTTCTTT.

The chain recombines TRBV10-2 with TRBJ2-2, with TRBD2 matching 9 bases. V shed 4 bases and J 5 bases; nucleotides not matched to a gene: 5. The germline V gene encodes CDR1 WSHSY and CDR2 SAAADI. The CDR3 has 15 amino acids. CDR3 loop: CASSGSGGWTGELFF. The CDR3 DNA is TGCGCCAGCAGTGGTAGCGGGGGCTGGACCGGGGAGCTGTTTTTT.

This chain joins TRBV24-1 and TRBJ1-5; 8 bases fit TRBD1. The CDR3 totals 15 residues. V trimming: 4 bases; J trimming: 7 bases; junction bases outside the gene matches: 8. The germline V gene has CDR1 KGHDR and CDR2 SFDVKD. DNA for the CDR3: TGTGCCACCAGTGACACTACAGGGGGGGGCCAGCCCCAGCATTTT. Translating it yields CATSDTTGGGQPQHF.

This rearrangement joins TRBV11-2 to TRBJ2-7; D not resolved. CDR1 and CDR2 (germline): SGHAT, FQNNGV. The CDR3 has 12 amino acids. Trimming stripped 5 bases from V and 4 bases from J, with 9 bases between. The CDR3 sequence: CASSPSAYEQYF. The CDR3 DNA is TGTGCCAGCAGCCCTAGTGCGTACGAGCAGTACTTC.

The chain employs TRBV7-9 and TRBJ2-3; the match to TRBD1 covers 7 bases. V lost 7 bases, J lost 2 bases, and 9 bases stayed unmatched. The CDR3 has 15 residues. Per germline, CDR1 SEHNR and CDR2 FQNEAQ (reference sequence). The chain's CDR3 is CASTQVRGPTDTQYF. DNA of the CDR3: TGTGCCAGCACCCAGGTTAGGGGGCCCACAGATACGCAGTATTTT.

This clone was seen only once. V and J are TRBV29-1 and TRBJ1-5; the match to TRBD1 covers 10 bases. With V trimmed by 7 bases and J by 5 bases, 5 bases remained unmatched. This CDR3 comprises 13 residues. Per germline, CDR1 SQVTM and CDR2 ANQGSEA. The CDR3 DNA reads TGCAGCGCGCGACAGGGGGCAGATCAGCCCCAGCATTTT. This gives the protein CSARQGADQPQHF.

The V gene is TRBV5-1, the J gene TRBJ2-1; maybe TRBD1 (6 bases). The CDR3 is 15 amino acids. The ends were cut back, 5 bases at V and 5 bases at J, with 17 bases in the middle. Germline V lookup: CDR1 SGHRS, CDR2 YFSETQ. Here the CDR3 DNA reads TGCGCCAGCAGAACCGGGACACAGACCGACAATGAGCAGTTCTTC. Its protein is CASRTGTQTDNEQFF. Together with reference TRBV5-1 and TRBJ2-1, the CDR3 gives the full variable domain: KAGVTQTPRYLIKTRGQQVTLSCSPISGHRSVSWYQQTPGQGLQFLFEYFSETQRNKGNFPGRFSGRQFSNSRSEMNVSTLELGDSALYLCASRTGTQTDNEQFFGPGTRLTVL.

CDR3 nucleotides: TGCGCCAGCAGCTTCTACAACCCGGGACAGGGGATTGGTGGCTACACCTTC. It encodes CASSFYNPGQGIGGYTF. V gene TRBV5-1 combines with J gene TRBJ1-2, with TRBD1 matching 10 bases. The CDR3 covers 17 residues. V shed 2 bases and J 7 bases; nucleotides not matched to a gene: 14. From germline, CDR1 is SGHRS and CDR2 YFSETQ.

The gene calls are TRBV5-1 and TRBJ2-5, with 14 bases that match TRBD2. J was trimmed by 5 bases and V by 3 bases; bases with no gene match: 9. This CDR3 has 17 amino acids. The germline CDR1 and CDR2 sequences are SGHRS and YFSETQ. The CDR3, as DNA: TGCGCCAGCAGCTCGACTAGCGGGGGGGCCGTCTCGGAGACCCAGTACTTC. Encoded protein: CASSSTSGGAVSETQYF.

CDR3 loop: CASSYEQGSGNTIYF. The DNA for the CDR3 is TGTGCCAGCAGCTACGAACAGGGGTCCGGAAACACCATATATTTT. The chain has TRBV5-4 and TRBJ1-3, with TRBD1 matching 7 bases. The junction had 7 bases not matched to a gene; V was cut back by 3 bases and J by 4 bases. The CDR3 is 15 residues long. Germline V CDR1 and CDR2: SGHNT, YYREEE (reference sequence). Looking up the rest from reference TRBV5-4 and TRBJ1-3 gives the full variable domain: ETGVTQSPTHLIKTRGQQVTLRCSSQSGHNTVSWYQQALGQGPQFIFQYYREEENGRGNFPPRFSGLQFPNYSSELNVNALELDDSALYLCASSYEQGSGNTIYFGEGSWLTVV.

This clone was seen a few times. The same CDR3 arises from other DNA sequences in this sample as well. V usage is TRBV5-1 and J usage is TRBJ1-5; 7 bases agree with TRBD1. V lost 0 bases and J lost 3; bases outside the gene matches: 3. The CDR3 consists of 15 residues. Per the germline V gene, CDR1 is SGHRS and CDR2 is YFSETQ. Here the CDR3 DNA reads TGCGCCAGCAGCTTGGGACAGGGAGACAATCAGCCCCAGCATTTT. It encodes CASSLGQGDNQPQHF.

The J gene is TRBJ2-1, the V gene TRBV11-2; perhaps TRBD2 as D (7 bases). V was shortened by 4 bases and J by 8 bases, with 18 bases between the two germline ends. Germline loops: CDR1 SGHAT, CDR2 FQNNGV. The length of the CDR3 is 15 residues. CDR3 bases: TGTGCCAGCAGCTACTATGTGTGGGGGGGCGATGAGCAGTTCTTC. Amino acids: CASSYYVWGGDEQFF. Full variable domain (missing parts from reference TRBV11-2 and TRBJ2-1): EAGVAQSPRYKIIEKRQSVAFWCNPISGHATLYWYQQILGQGPKLLIQFQNNGVVDDSQLPKDRFSAERLKGVDSTLKIQPAKLEDSAVYLCASSYYVWGGDEQFFGPGTRLTVL.

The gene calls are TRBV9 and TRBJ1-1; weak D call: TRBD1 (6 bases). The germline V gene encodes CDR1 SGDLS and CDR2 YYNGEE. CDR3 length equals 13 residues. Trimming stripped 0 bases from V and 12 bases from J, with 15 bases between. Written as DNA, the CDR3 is TGTGCCAGCAGCGTAGGCGAAACAGGGATAACTTTCTTT. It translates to CASSVGETGITFF.

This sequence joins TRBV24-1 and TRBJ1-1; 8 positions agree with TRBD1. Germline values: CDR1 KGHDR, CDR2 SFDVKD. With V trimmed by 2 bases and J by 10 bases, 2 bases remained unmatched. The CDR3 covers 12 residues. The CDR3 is CATSDSQGGAFF. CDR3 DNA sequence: TGTGCCACCAGTGATTCACAGGGGGGAGCTTTCTTT.